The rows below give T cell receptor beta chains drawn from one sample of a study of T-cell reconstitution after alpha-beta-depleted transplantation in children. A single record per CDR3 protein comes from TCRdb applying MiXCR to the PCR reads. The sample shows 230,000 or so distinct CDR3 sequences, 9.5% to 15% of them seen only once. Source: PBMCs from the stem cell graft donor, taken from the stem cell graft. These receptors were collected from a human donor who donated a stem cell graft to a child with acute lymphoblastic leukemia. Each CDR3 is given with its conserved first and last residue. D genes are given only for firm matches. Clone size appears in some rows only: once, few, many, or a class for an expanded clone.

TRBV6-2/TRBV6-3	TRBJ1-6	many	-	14	CASRSSGARSPLHF	TGTGCCAGCAGATCCTCGGGGGCGCGTTCACCCCTCCACTTT
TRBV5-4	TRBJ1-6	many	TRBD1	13	CASSGQGESPLHF	TGTGCCAGCAGCGGACAGGGCGAGTCACCCCTCCACTTT
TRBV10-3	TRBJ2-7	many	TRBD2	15	CAISGGLAGGTEQYF	TGTGCCATCAGTGGGGGACTAGCGGGGGGGACCGAGCAGTACTTC
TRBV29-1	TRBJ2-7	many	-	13	CSVGPQEGGEQYF	TGCAGCGTTGGCCCCCAGGAGGGCGGCGAGCAGTACTTC
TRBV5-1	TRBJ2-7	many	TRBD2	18	CASSLRSRGGLADNEQYF	TGCGCCAGCAGCTTGAGGTCTCGTGGGGGACTAGCGGATAACGAGCAGTACTTC
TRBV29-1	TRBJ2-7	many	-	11	CSVRGEYEQYF	TGCAGCGTGAGGGGAGAGTACGAGCAGTACTTC
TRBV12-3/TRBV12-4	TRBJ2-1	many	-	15	CASSLNDGSYNEQFF	TGTGCCAGCAGTTTGAATGACGGATCCTACAATGAGCAGTTCTTC
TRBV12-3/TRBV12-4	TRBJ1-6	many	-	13	CASSLVGNSPLHF	TGTGCCAGCAGTTTAGTGGGAAATTCACCCCTCCACTTT
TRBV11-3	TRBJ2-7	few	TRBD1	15	CASSLGDRGDYEQYF	TGTGCCAGCAGCTTAGGGGACAGGGGAGACTACGAGCAGTACTTC
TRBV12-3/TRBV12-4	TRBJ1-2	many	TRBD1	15	CASSRTGTETYGYTF	TGTGCCAGCAGCCGGACGGGGACAGAGACCTATGGCTACACCTTC
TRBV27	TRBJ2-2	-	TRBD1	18	CASSKTRTGATNTGELFF	TGTGCCAGCAGTAAGACAAGGACAGGGGCGACGAACACCGGGGAGCTGTTTTTT
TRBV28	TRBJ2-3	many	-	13	CASSTPSTDTQYF	TGTGCCAGCAGTACCCCGAGCACAGATACGCAGTATTTT
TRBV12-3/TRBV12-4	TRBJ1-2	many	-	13	CASSPEGNYGYTF	TGTGCCAGCAGTCCTGAGGGCAACTATGGCTACACCTTC
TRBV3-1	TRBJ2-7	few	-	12	CASSRPGNEQYF	TGTGCCAGCAGCCGGCCCGGGAACGAGCAGTACTTC
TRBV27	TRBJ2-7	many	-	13	CASSVDSSYEQYF	TGTGCCAGCAGTGTGGACAGCTCCTACGAGCAGTACTTC
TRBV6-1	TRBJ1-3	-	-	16	CASSLGIPGTGNTIYF	TGTGCCAGCAGTCTCGGGATCCCCGGTACTGGAAACACCATATATTTT
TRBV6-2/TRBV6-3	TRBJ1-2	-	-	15	CASSYEVEPNYGYTF	TGTGCCAGCAGTTACGAGGTGGAGCCCAACTATGGCTACACCTTC
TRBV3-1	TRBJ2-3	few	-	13	CASSQDWTDTQYF	TGTGCCAGCAGCCAAGATTGGACAGATACGCAGTATTTT
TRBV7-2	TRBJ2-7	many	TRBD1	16	CASSTRTGLGTYEQYF	TGTGCCAGCAGCACCCGGACAGGGTTGGGGACCTACGAGCAGTACTTC
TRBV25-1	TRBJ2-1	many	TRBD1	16	CASRDRGRGSYNEQFF	TGTGCCAGCAGGGACAGGGGGCGAGGGTCGTACAATGAGCAGTTCTTC
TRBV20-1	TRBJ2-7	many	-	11	CSALSSYEQYF	TGCAGTGCTCTGAGCTCCTACGAGCAGTACTTC
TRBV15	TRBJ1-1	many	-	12	CATSRPGYEAFF	TGTGCCACCAGCAGACCCGGTTATGAAGCTTTCTTT
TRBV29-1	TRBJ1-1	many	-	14	CSAAVPAMNTEAFF	TGCAGCGCCGCAGTCCCGGCGATGAACACTGAAGCTTTCTTT
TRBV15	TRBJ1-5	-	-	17	CATTKRGGDLGNQPQHF	TGTGCCACCACCAAAAGAGGGGGGGACCTCGGCAATCAGCCCCAGCATTTT
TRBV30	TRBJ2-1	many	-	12	CAWSVLFDEQFF	TGTGCCTGGAGTGTATTGTTTGATGAGCAGTTCTTC
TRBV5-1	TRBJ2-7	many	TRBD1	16	CASSQSWTGRGNEQYF	TGCGCCAGCTCCCAATCCTGGACAGGGCGGGGAAACGAGCAGTACTTC
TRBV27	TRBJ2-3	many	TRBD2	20	CASTSPAHLAGGRGTDTQYF	TGTGCCAGCACCTCTCCAGCCCATCTAGCGGGGGGCCGGGGCACAGATACGCAGTATTTT
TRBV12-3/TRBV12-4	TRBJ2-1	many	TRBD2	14	CASGLAGGVGEQFF	TGTGCCAGCGGGCTAGCGGGAGGAGTCGGTGAGCAGTTCTTC
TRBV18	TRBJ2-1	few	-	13	CASSPGQSDEQFF	TGTGCCAGCTCACCAGGGCAGTCCGATGAGCAGTTCTTC
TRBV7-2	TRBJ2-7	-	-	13	CASSPGTAYEHYF	TGTGCCAGCAGCCCTGGGACCGCCTACGAGCATTACTTC
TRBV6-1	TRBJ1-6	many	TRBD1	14	CASSGTGGLSPLHF	TGTGCCAGCAGTGGGACAGGGGGTTTGTCACCCCTCCACTTT
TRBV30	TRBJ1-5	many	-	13	CAWSPQGNQPQHF	TGTGCCTGGAGCCCACAGGGAAATCAGCCCCAGCATTTT
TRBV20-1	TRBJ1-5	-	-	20	CSARDVIGTAADFSNQPQHF	TGCAGTGCTAGAGATGTTATCGGAACAGCTGCTGATTTTAGCAATCAGCCCCAGCATTTT
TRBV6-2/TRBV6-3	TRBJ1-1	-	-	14	CASSFQLVWTEAFF	TGTGCCAGCAGTTTCCAGCTTGTGTGGACTGAAGCTTTCTTT
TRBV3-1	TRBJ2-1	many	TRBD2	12	CASGAGYNEQFF	TGTGCCAGCGGAGCGGGGTACAATGAGCAGTTCTTC
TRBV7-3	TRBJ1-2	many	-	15	CASSGGRARGDGYTF	TGTGCCAGCAGCGGGGGGAGGGCCCGAGGGGATGGCTACACCTTC
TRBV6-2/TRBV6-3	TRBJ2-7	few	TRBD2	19	CASSYGRGASGGLSYEQYF	TGTGCCAGCAGTTACGGCCGGGGAGCTAGCGGGGGATTATCCTACGAGCAGTACTTC
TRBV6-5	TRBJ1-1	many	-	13	CASSYEPNTEAFF	TGTGCCAGCAGTTACGAGCCGAACACTGAAGCTTTCTTT